This entry lists 15 T cell receptor beta chains sequenced from one sample in a study of blood T cell repertoires in COVID-19. Clones were read by immunoSEQ multiplex PCR, and TCRdb kept only the in-frame ones, dropping some. Among fewer than 250,000 clones, 85% to 90% were seen once, and the ten largest hold 4.4%. Sequences were obtained from peripheral blood. The receptors stem from a man aged 45-65 years with acute or convalescent COVID-19.

CDR3 in amino acids: CASHSGSGGAFEQFF. DNA for the CDR3: TGCGCCAGCCACTCCGGTAGCGGGGGGGCCTTTGAGCAGTTCTTC. The chain carries TRBV5-1 and TRBJ2-1; 11 bases align to TRBD2. The CDR3 spans 15 residues. Trimming at V came to 7 bases and at J to 9 bases, leaving 12 bases not matched to a gene. Per germline, CDR1 SGHRS and CDR2 YFSETQ.

The rearrangement joins TRBV6-5 to TRBJ1-2; D remains ambiguous. V lost 3 bases, J lost 8 bases, and 13 bases lay in between. Germline V gives CDR1 MNHEY, CDR2 SVGAGI. The CDR3 totals 13 residues. The CDR3 here is CASSYDMGGGYTF. The DNA for the CDR3 is TGTGCCAGCAGTTATGACATGGGCGGGGGCTACACCTTC.

V and J are TRBV5-1 and TRBJ2-3; 7 positions match TRBD1. CDR3 length: 17 amino acids. J was trimmed by 1 base and V by 2 bases; bases with no gene match: 10. CDR1 and CDR2 from the germline V gene are SGHRS and YFSETQ. DNA of the CDR3: TGCGCCAGCAGCTTATCCCCGACAGGGACCCGCACAGATACGCAGTATTTT. Translated: CASSLSPTGTRTDTQYF.

V usage is TRBV6-6 and J usage is TRBJ2-2; unclear D gene. Germline values: CDR1 MNHNY, CDR2 SVGAGI (reference sequence). CDR3 length: 14 residues. V lost 0 bases and J 4 bases, leaving 6 bases between the germline ends. The CDR3 DNA is TGTGCCAGCAGTTACTCCGGTGGCACCGGGGAGCTGTTTTTT. Translated: CASSYSGGTGELFF.

The chain has TRBV5-1 and TRBJ1-2; D unresolved. V dropped 4 bases and J dropped 5 bases, with 15 bases sitting between them. This CDR3 region has 14 residues. Germline values: CDR1 SGHRS, CDR2 YFSETQ. In nucleotides, the CDR3 is TGCGCCAGCAGCCCTGAGGGTGGCCATTATGGCTACACCTTC. Translating gives CASSPEGGHYGYTF.

The J gene is TRBJ1-1, the V gene TRBV5-4, with a weak D call TRBD1 (6 bases). V lost 4 bases, J lost 1 base, and 23 bases lay in between. The CDR3 totals 18 residues. Germline V gives CDR1 SGHNT, CDR2 YYREEE (reference sequence). The CDR3 reads CASSLQGQVHYRNTEAFF. Here the CDR3 DNA reads TGTGCCAGCAGCCTACAGGGACAAGTCCATTATCGGAACACTGAAGCTTTCTTT.

The chain is built from TRBV27 and TRBJ1-5, with 10 bases fitting TRBD1. The CDR3 length is 14 residues. Germline V gene lookup returns CDR1 MNHEY and CDR2 SMNVEV (reference sequence). The J segment lost 5 bases and the V segment lost 4 bases, leaving 2 bases of the junction unmatched. The CDR3 bases are TGTGCCAGCAGTTCAGGACAGGGGGATCAGCCCCAGCATTTT. This translates into CASSSGQGDQPQHF.

This chain uses TRBV28 with TRBJ2-3; 7 nucleotides line up with TRBD2. This CDR3 region has 15 residues. Germline assignment: CDR1 MDHEN and CDR2 SYDVKM. The J segment lost 6 bases and the V segment lost 5 bases, leaving 11 bases of the junction unmatched. The CDR3 DNA sequence: TGTGCCAGCAGTCCAGCGGGGCCGCAGCGGGATACGCAGTATTTT. Its protein is CASSPAGPQRDTQYF.

The chain recombines TRBV6-4 with TRBJ1-6, with D perhaps matching TRBD1 (6 bases). V was cut by 5 bases and J by 7 bases, with 9 bases left in between. The germline CDR1 and CDR2 sequences are MRHNA and SNTAGT. This CDR3 comprises 13 residues. The CDR3 here is CASSQGSNSPLHF. In DNA, the CDR3 is TGTGCCAGCAGTCAGGGGTCCAATTCACCCCTCCACTTT.

This chain uses TRBV5-6 with TRBJ1-2, with 7 positions matching TRBD1. Germline assignment: CDR1 SGHDT and CDR2 YYEEEE. The length of the CDR3 is 14 residues. Trimming took 2 bases from V and 2 from J; bases not matched to a gene: 3. The CDR3 region is CASSFRDRNYGYTF. DNA of the CDR3: TGTGCCAGCAGCTTTAGGGACAGAAACTATGGCTACACCTTC.

This clone was seen more than once but under ten times. This chain connects TRBV9 to TRBJ2-2; D possibly corresponds to TRBD2 (6 bases). The germline V gene has CDR1 SGDLS and CDR2 YYNGEE. V was trimmed by 2 bases and J by 0 bases, leaving 11 bases between them. CDR3 length: 16 amino acids. DNA of the CDR3: TGTGCCAGCAGCGTCCGGAGGGACGCGAACACCGGGGAGCTGTTTTTT. Protein: CASSVRRDANTGELFF.

The rearrangement uses TRBV3-1 (or the pseudogene TRBV3-2) and TRBJ1-1; D not resolved. There are 14 residues in the CDR3. Germline V gives CDR1 LGHDT, CDR2 YNNKEL (reference sequence). With 0 bases removed from V and 7 bases from J, the gap between germline ends came to 12 bases. The CDR3 sequence is CASSQDSPAGEAFF. The CDR3 DNA is TGTGCCAGCAGCCAAGATAGTCCCGCGGGTGAAGCTTTCTTT.

The chain's CDR3 is CASGSLQSQGFFREETQYF. The CDR3 DNA reads as TGTGCTAGTGGTTCCCTACAAAGTCAGGGTTTCTTTCGGGAAGAGACCCAGTACTTC. V usage is TRBV12-5 and J usage is TRBJ2-5, with D possibly TRBD1 on 5 matching bases. The germline V gene encodes CDR1 LGHNT and CDR2 FRNRAP. The CDR3 has 19 residues. With 4 bases removed from V and 3 bases from J, the gap between germline ends came to 27 bases. The variable domain in full, completed from reference TRBV12-5 and TRBJ2-5, reads DARVTQTPRHKVTEMGQEVTMRCQPILGHNTVFWYRQTMMQGLELLAYFRNRAPLDDSGMPKDRFSAEMPDATLATLKIQPSEPRDSAVYFCASGSLQSQGFFREETQYFGPGTRLLVL.

The chain combines TRBV18 with TRBJ1-1; the match to TRBD1 covers 8 bases. The junction had 7 bases not matched to a gene; V was cut back by 4 bases and J by 6 bases. The CDR3 consists of 14 residues. In germline, CDR1 is KGHSH, CDR2 LQKENI. The chain's CDR3 is CASSQGLQGAEAFF. As DNA, the CDR3 is TGTGCCAGCTCACAAGGGTTACAGGGGGCTGAAGCTTTCTTT.

This clone is a singleton in its sample. The V call is TRBV2, the J call TRBJ1-2; a possible D gene is TRBD1 (5 bases). Germline V gene data show CDR1 as SNHLY and CDR2 as FYNNEI. The CDR3 totals 15 residues. The V end was cut by 3 bases, the J end by 5 bases, with 16 bases between. CDR3 sequence (DNA): TGTGCCAGCAGTGATTCCGGACACGGCCCATATGGCTACACCTTC. The encoded protein is CASSDSGHGPYGYTF.